Below are 26 T cell receptor beta chains sequenced from a single sample in a study of cytomegalovirus exposure and HLA in healthy donors. Primers included in the PCR were 60 Vbeta and 13 Jbeta primers. Here immunoSEQ multiplex PCR was the method, and the copy in TCRdb shows in-frame clones only, minus some. The sample has some 67,000 clones, approximately 80% seen once. Sequencing was done on a sample of PBMCs. The receptors come from a woman aged 25 to 39 in good health and CMV-seronegative.

This clone has a handful of counts. The DNA of the CDR3 is TGTGCCAGCAGCGGCCGAGGCATTAAGACAGATCAAGAGACCCAGTACTTC. Its translation: CASSGRGIKTDQETQYF. V usage is TRBV7-9 and J usage is TRBJ2-5, with D maybe TRBD1 (5 bases). The CDR3 extends over 17 amino acids. CDR1 and CDR2 from the germline V gene are SEHNR and FQNEAQ (reference sequence). Trimming took 5 bases from V and 2 from J, leaving 21 bases between them.

In this sample, this clone turned up once. The chain uses TRBV19 and TRBJ1-2, with TRBD1 matching over 9 bases. This CDR3 contains 13 residues. The germline gives CDR1 LNHDA, CDR2 SQIVND (reference sequence). V lost 6 bases to trimming and J lost 6 bases; unmatched junction nucleotides: 5. The CDR3 here is CASSGQGSDGYTF. The CDR3 region has the DNA TGTGCCAGTAGCGGACAGGGGAGTGATGGCTACACCTTC.

The chain recombines TRBV7-8 with TRBJ1-1; TRBD1 matches 8 bases. Per the germline V gene, CDR1 is SGHVS and CDR2 is FQNEAQ. V shed 1 base and J 6 bases; nucleotides not matched to a gene: 4. There are 14 residues in the CDR3. The chain's CDR3 is CASSLGRGLAEAFF. CDR3 in DNA: TGTGCCAGCAGCTTAGGCAGGGGGCTTGCTGAAGCTTTCTTT.

This clone is a singleton in its sample. This chain uses TRBV28 with TRBJ2-5; 9 nucleotides line up with TRBD2. CDR3 length: 15 amino acids. V lost 11 bases, J lost 0 bases, and 10 bases stayed unmatched. From germline, CDR1 is MDHEN and CDR2 SYDVKM. CDR3 residues: CAAARGGRNQETQYF. CDR3 in DNA: TGTGCCGCGGCGCGGGGGGGAAGGAACCAAGAGACCCAGTACTTC.

The J gene is TRBJ2-3, the V gene TRBV4-3, with 10 nucleotides matching TRBD2. This CDR3 contains 17 residues. Germline-derived CDR1 and CDR2 are LGHNA and YSLEER. V was pared by 7 bases and J by 2 bases, with 12 bases of the junction left unmatched. The CDR3 DNA reads TGCGCCAGCAAAGTTCAAGCGGGGGGGCTGAACACAGATACGCAGTATTTT. The encoded protein is CASKVQAGGLNTDTQYF.

The chain recombines TRBV11-3 with TRBJ2-7; TRBD1 matches 10 bases. The length of the CDR3 is 14 residues. V lost 8 bases to trimming and J lost 2 bases; unmatched junction nucleotides: 6. Germline V gives CDR1 SGHNT, CDR2 YENEEA. The DNA for the CDR3 is TGTGCCAGCTCTCGGGGGACAGGGGCCTACGAGCAGTACTTC. It yields the protein CASSRGTGAYEQYF.

V is TRBV30 and J is TRBJ2-3; D is unclear. The CDR3 contains 15 residues. Trimming took off 0 bases at V and 2 bases at J, with 12 bases between the two ends. Germline loops: CDR1 GTSNPN, CDR2 SVGIG (reference sequence). The CDR3 spells CAWSVNILNTDTQYF. The CDR3 DNA sequence: TGTGCCTGGAGTGTTAACATTCTGAACACAGATACGCAGTATTTT.

With respect to this clone: At one of its ends the junction is not consistent with the germline gene, which may arise from a read error. Other DNA sequences in the same sample also yield this CDR3. The chain combines TRBV5-6 with TRBJ1-2; 9 positions agree with TRBD1. The CDR3 has 14 residues. CDR1 is SGHDT and CDR2 is YYEEEE in the germline V gene. The CDR3 DNA reads as TGTGCTAGCAGCCTACAGGGGGCCCACTATGGCTACACCTTC. Translation gives CASSLQGAHYGYTF. The complete variable domain, with remaining parts taken from reference TRBV5-6 and TRBJ1-2, reads DAGVTQSPTHLIKTRGQQVTLRCSPKSGHDTVSWYQQALGQGPQFIFQYYEEEERQRGNFPDRFSGHQFPNYSSELNVNALLLGDSALYLCASSLQGAHYGYTFGSGTRLTVV.

This sequence joins TRBV5-1 and TRBJ2-1; 9 bases align to TRBD2. After removal of 5 bases from V and 2 bases from J, the junction contained 5 bases not matched to a gene. The V gene's germline CDR1 is SGHRS and CDR2 YFSETQ. The length of the CDR3 is 15 residues. In DNA, the CDR3 is TGCGCCAGCAGTATGGCTAGCGGGGCCTACAATGAGCAGTTCTTC. It codes for CASSMASGAYNEQFF.

This clone was counted a single time. The J gene is TRBJ2-5, the V gene TRBV5-4, with TRBD2 identical over 9 bases. The J segment lost 5 bases and the V segment lost 0 bases, leaving 2 bases of the junction unmatched. Germline CDR1 SGHNT, CDR2 YYREEE (reference sequence). This CDR3 is 14 amino acids long. CDR3 in amino acids: CASSLEGLAETQYF. DNA for the CDR3: TGTGCCAGCAGCTTGGAGGGACTAGCCGAGACCCAGTACTTC.

The rearrangement links TRBV2 to TRBJ1-2; TRBD1 agrees at 7 bases. There are 12 residues in the CDR3. Germline V gives CDR1 SNHLY, CDR2 FYNNEI. V lost 10 bases and J lost 5; bases outside the gene matches: 7. The CDR3 DNA reads as TGTGCCACCCAAACAGGGGCTTATGGCTACACCTTC. Its protein is CATQTGAYGYTF.

J is TRBJ1-5 and V is TRBV19; D is possibly TRBD1 (6 bases). The CDR3 is made up of 15 amino acids. V lost 5 bases, J lost 3 bases, and 14 bases lay in between. CDR1 and CDR2 (germline): LNHDA, SQIVND (reference sequence). The CDR3 nucleotides read TGTGCCAGTAGTCTTCCACAGGGTTTCAATCAGCCCCAGCATTTT. Protein: CASSLPQGFNQPQHF. The complete variable domain, with remaining parts taken from reference TRBV19 and TRBJ1-5, reads DGGITQSPKYLFRKEGQNVTLSCEQNLNHDAMYWYRQDPGQGLRLIYYSQIVNDFQKGDIAEGYSVSREKKESFPLTVTSAQKNPTAFYLCASSLPQGFNQPQHFGDGTRLSIL.

The rearrangement joins TRBV7-2 to TRBJ2-2; tentative D call: TRBD2 (5 bases). The CDR3 length is 16 residues. The V gene's germline CDR1 is SGHTA and CDR2 FQGNSA. Between the trimmed V and J ends, which lost 5 bases and 5 bases, there was a span of 18 bases. CDR3 sequence (DNA): TGTGCCAGCAGCCAACTACCGGGGTACCGTACCGGGGAGCTGTTTTTT. This codes for CASSQLPGYRTGELFF.

The gene calls are TRBV12-2 and TRBJ1-2; the table assigns TRBD1, which was not confirmed against the DNA. TRBV12-2 is designated a pseudogene. The CDR3 is 14 residues long. This CDR3 reads CASRSGQGCSGYTF. CDR3 coding DNA: TGTGCAAGTCGCTCGGGACAGGGCTGTAGTGGCTACACCTTC.

V gene TRBV19 combines with J gene TRBJ1-2; possibly TRBD1 for D (6 bases). CDR1 LNHDA and CDR2 SQIVND come from the germline V gene (reference sequence). Trimming pared 8 bases from V and 8 bases from J, leaving 15 bases between. The CDR3 runs to 12 residues. The CDR3 coding sequence is TGTGCCAGTGCAAACAGGGTAGTGGGCTACACCTTC. Its protein product is CASANRVVGYTF.

This clone was seen a handful of times. This chain uses TRBV7-6 with TRBJ2-7, with D perhaps TRBD2 (6 bases). This CDR3 contains 15 residues. Germline V gives CDR1 SGHVS, CDR2 FNYEAQ. The V and J ends lost 0 bases and 3 bases respectively, with 12 bases between them. CDR3 nucleotide sequence: TGTGCCAGCAGCTTAGCTGGGGGGAAACACTACGAGCAGTACTTC. It translates to CASSLAGGKHYEQYF.

The chain uses TRBV29-1 and TRBJ1-2, with D possibly TRBD1 on 6 matching bases. V shed 1 base and J shed 4 bases, with 13 bases lying between them. Per the germline V gene, CDR1 is SQVTM and CDR2 is ANQGSEA. The CDR3 has 14 amino acids. The CDR3 sequence: CSVEGARGAYGYTF. The CDR3, as DNA: TGCAGCGTTGAAGGTGCACGGGGGGCCTATGGCTACACCTTC.

V is TRBV7-2 and J is TRBJ2-7; TRBD1 aligns across 11 bases. Losses at the gene ends were 5 bases for V and 7 bases for J; bases not matched to a gene: 7. The germline V gene has CDR1 SGHTA and CDR2 FQGNSA. There are 14 residues in the CDR3. The CDR3 DNA reads TGTGCCAGCAGCCCCGGACAGGGGGCAAGGGAGCAGTACTTC. As protein: CASSPGQGAREQYF.

Note on this clone: The same CDR3 is also encoded by other DNA sequences in this sample. This chain links TRBV28 with TRBJ1-1, with a weak D call TRBD1 (5 bases). Deletions cut 6 bases from V and 3 bases from J, with 20 bases between. Germline CDR1 is MDHEN and CDR2 is SYDVKM. The CDR3 totals 16 residues. The CDR3 nucleotides are TGTGCCAGCAGACCAAGATTCCGGGGGGTAGACACTGAAGCTTTCTTT. As protein: CASRPRFRGVDTEAFF.

V is TRBV11-3 and J is TRBJ1-3, with D uncertain. Trimming cost V 5 bases and J 0 bases, with 5 bases left between them. Germline lookup yields CDR1 SGHNT and CDR2 YENEEA. There are 13 residues in the CDR3. CDR3 nucleotide sequence: TGTGCCAGCAGCGGAGGCTCTGGAAACACCATATATTTT. Residues: CASSGGSGNTIYF.

The genes are TRBV5-1 and TRBJ1-1; D perhaps matches TRBD1 (5 bases). V shed 4 bases and J shed 6 bases, with 19 bases lying between them. The CDR3 covers 15 residues. Looked up from germline, CDR1 is SGHRS and CDR2 is YFSETQ. CDR3 nucleotides: TGCGCCAGCAGCCCCGGGGTGGGGGGTACTGCTGAAGCTTTCTTT. Its translation: CASSPGVGGTAEAFF. Complete variable domain (other parts from reference TRBV5-1 and TRBJ1-1): KAGVTQTPRYLIKTRGQQVTLSCSPISGHRSVSWYQQTPGQGLQFLFEYFSETQRNKGNFPGRFSGRQFSNSRSEMNVSTLELGDSALYLCASSPGVGGTAEAFFGQGTRLTVV.

V and J are TRBV7-2 and TRBJ1-1; 8 bases line up with TRBD1. Germline trimming cut 0 bases from V and 1 base from J; bases unmatched to any gene: 16. The germline CDR1 and CDR2 sequences are SGHTA and FQGNSA. This CDR3 is 20 amino acids long. The CDR3 spells CASSLAPAGGASRTNTEAFF. The CDR3 DNA sequence: TGTGCCAGCAGCTTAGCCCCAGCAGGGGGCGCCTCTCGGACGAACACTGAAGCTTTCTTT. Supplemented by reference TRBV7-2 and TRBJ1-1, the full variable domain reads GAGVSQSPSNKVTEKGKDVELRCDPISGHTALYWYRQSLGQGLEFLIYFQGNSAPDKSGLPSDRFSAERTGGSVSTLTIQRTQQEDSAVYLCASSLAPAGGASRTNTEAFFGQGTRLTVV.

J is TRBJ1-2 and V is TRBV6-4, with 7 bases lining up with TRBD1. CDR3 length: 13 amino acids. With V trimmed by 5 bases and J by 6 bases, 6 bases remained unmatched. CDR1 is MRHNA, CDR2 SNTAGT, per germline. The CDR3 DNA is TGTGCCAGCAGTCCGGCAGGGGGAGATGGCTACACCTTC. Translation gives CASSPAGGDGYTF.

The J gene is TRBJ1-2, the V gene TRBV6-4; a possible D gene is TRBD1 (6 bases). V lost 6 bases and J 8 bases, leaving 31 bases between the germline ends. CDR3 size: 18 residues. Germline values: CDR1 MRHNA, CDR2 SNTAGT. The CDR3 reads CASSPKARQVVMKRGYTF. Here the CDR3 DNA reads TGTGCCAGCAGCCCTAAAGCAAGACAGGTGGTGATGAAAAGAGGCTACACCTTC.

This clone was observed a few times. V and J are TRBV19 and TRBJ1-1; TRBD1 is a possible D gene (5 bases). CDR1 is LNHDA, CDR2 SQIVND, per germline (reference sequence). V lost 4 bases, J lost 0 bases, and 12 bases lay in between. This CDR3 comprises 15 residues. The CDR3 here is CASSRRQIMNTEAFF. The CDR3 nucleotides are TGTGCCAGTAGTAGGCGACAGATTATGAACACTGAAGCTTTCTTT.

The V and J genes are TRBV6-5 and TRBJ2-7; possible D gene TRBD2, 6 bases. Germline V lookup: CDR1 MNHEY, CDR2 SVGAGI. CDR3 length equals 16 residues. The V gene lost 2 bases and the J gene lost 0 bases, with 14 bases spanning the gap. CDR3 sequence (DNA): TGTGCCAGCAGTTACCGGGGACTCCAGGGCTCCTACGAGCAGTACTTC. It specifies CASSYRGLQGSYEQYF.